The 16 T cell receptor beta chains below come from one sample, sequenced in a study of PD-1 blockade in classical Hodgkin lymphoma (dated by TCRdb to 2020 to 2022). The time point label, as the study defines it: cycle 2 day 1 (C2D1) of nivolumab. Every trial patient had relapsed after autologous stem cell transplantation, and cohorts A, B and C differed in prior brentuximab vedotin exposure. The receptor library was made with the immunoSEQ multiplex PCR assay. Entries here come from immuneACCESS through TCRdb and include only in-frame sequences with V and J called. Some clones fail to appear in such tables; in the studies checked, an unresolved V gene covers under half of the shortfall, and the cause of the remainder is unknown. Here the sample has over 20,000 clones; around four fifths occur a single time. The top ten constitute roughly 40% of the sample. Sequencing used peripheral blood mononuclear cells (PBMCs), obtained before the second cycle of nivolumab. These receptors originate from a human donor with classical Hodgkin lymphoma.

The chain links TRBV19 to TRBJ2-7, with D unclear. Germline CDR1 is LNHDA and CDR2 is SQIVND (reference sequence). Trimming removed 5 bases from V and 3 bases from J, with 14 bases in between. This CDR3 has 14 residues. The CDR3 region has the DNA TGTGCCAGTAGTCTACCGGACGGATACTACGAGCAGTACTTC. Protein: CASSLPDGYYEQYF. Full variable domain (remainder filled in from reference TRBV19 and TRBJ2-7): DGGITQSPKYLFRKEGQNVTLSCEQNLNHDAMYWYRQDPGQGLRLIYYSQIVNDFQKGDIAEGYSVSREKKESFPLTVTSAQKNPTAFYLCASSLPDGYYEQYFGPGTRLTVT.

Of note for this clone: Other DNA sequences in this specimen translate into the identical CDR3. This chain links TRBV5-1 with TRBJ2-7; possibly TRBD2 for D (5 bases). CDR1 SGHRS and CDR2 YFSETQ come from the germline V gene. The CDR3 sequence is 14 residues long. Trimming took 5 bases from V and 0 from J, leaving 12 bases between them. The DNA for the CDR3 is TGCGCCAGCAGACCTGGCGGAGGCTCCTACGAGCAGTACTTC. It specifies CASRPGGGSYEQYF.

The chain uses TRBV18 and TRBJ2-7, with a weak D call TRBD1 (5 bases). CDR1 is KGHSH, CDR2 LQKENI, per germline. The CDR3 has 12 amino acids. V gave up 3 bases and J gave up 3 bases, with 6 bases separating them. The CDR3 DNA reads as TGTGCCAGCTCACCCGGACACTACGAGCAGTACTTC. Its protein is CASSPGHYEQYF.

The chain has TRBV9 and TRBJ1-1; D not resolved. The V gene lost 0 bases and the J gene lost 4 bases, with 10 bases spanning the gap. Germline assignment: CDR1 SGDLS and CDR2 YYNGEE. This CDR3 comprises 14 residues. The CDR3 region is CASSVAAGVTEAFF. The CDR3 DNA reads as TGTGCCAGCAGCGTAGCTGCAGGTGTCACTGAAGCTTTCTTT.

This chain's CDR3 is CASSPGLNQPQHF. CDR3 DNA: TGTGCCAGCAGCCCCGGGCTTAATCAGCCCCAGCATTTT. This chain joins TRBV2 and TRBJ1-5; D is uncertain. The CDR3 extends over 13 amino acids. V shed 6 bases and J shed 4 bases, with 10 bases lying between them. Germline V gives CDR1 SNHLY, CDR2 FYNNEI.

V usage is TRBV7-9 and J usage is TRBJ1-4; D gene unclear. Between the trimmed V and J ends, which lost 5 bases and 8 bases, there was a span of 15 bases. Looked up from germline, CDR1 is SEHNR and CDR2 is FQNEAQ (reference sequence). The CDR3 totals 14 residues. As DNA, the CDR3 is TGTGCCAGCAGCGCCCCTCCGGGTCGCGAAAAACTGTTTTTT. Translated, it gives CASSAPPGREKLFF.

The V call is TRBV7-9, the J call TRBJ2-5, with D unclear. Trimming took off 5 bases at V and 5 bases at J, with 6 bases between the two ends. The CDR3 sequence is 11 residues long. Looked up from germline, CDR1 is SEHNR and CDR2 is FQNEAQ (reference sequence). CDR3 protein: CASSVGETQYF. CDR3 in DNA: TGTGCCAGCAGCGTGGGTGAGACCCAGTACTTC.

This rearrangement joins TRBV10-3 to TRBJ2-3; the D gene is possibly TRBD1 (6 bases). Germline assignment: CDR1 ENHRY and CDR2 SYGVKD. There are 13 residues in the CDR3. V was cut by 5 bases and J by 3 bases, with 9 bases left in between. CDR3 sequence: CAISSTGTDTQYF. As DNA, the CDR3 is TGTGCCATCAGTTCTACAGGGACAGATACGCAGTATTTT.

This chain connects TRBV10-2 to TRBJ1-5; D gene unclear. V lost 6 bases, J lost 3 bases, and 9 bases lay in between. CDR1 is WSHSY, CDR2 SAAADI, per germline. CDR3 length: 13 amino acids. DNA for the CDR3: TGCGCCAGCAGCGACGGCTACAATCAGCCCCAGCATTTT. It codes for CASSDGYNQPQHF.

This clone was picked up one time. The genes are TRBV5-1 and TRBJ2-7; D call uncertain. CDR3 length equals 11 residues. V dropped 0 bases and J dropped 6 bases, with 4 bases sitting between them. CDR1 SGHRS and CDR2 YFSETQ come from the germline V gene. CDR3 amino acids: CASSLEGEQYF. The CDR3 DNA sequence: TGCGCCAGCAGCTTGGAAGGCGAGCAGTACTTC. Full variable domain (missing parts from reference TRBV5-1 and TRBJ2-7): KAGVTQTPRYLIKTRGQQVTLSCSPISGHRSVSWYQQTPGQGLQFLFEYFSETQRNKGNFPGRFSGRQFSNSRSEMNVSTLELGDSALYLCASSLEGEQYFGPGTRLTVT.

The rearrangement links TRBV25-1 to TRBJ2-1; perhaps D is TRBD1 or TRBD2 (5 bases each). V shed 0 bases and J shed 5 bases, with 8 bases lying between them. The CDR3 has 14 residues. The germline gives CDR1 MGHDK, CDR2 SYGVNS. DNA of the CDR3: TGTGCCAGCAGTGAATATAAGGGACACAATGAGCAGTTCTTC. Translated, it gives CASSEYKGHNEQFF.

The rearrangement uses TRBV19 and TRBJ1-2; tentatively, D is TRBD1 (5 bases). Trimming removed 2 bases at V and 5 bases at J, with 18 bases between. Germline lookup yields CDR1 LNHDA and CDR2 SQIVND (reference sequence). The CDR3 covers 16 residues. The CDR3 protein is CASSIIGAGSEYGYTF. CDR3 in DNA: TGTGCCAGTAGTATAATCGGGGCAGGGTCGGAGTATGGCTACACCTTC.

The CDR3 coding sequence is TGTGCCAGTACGGGGGGCAGGGGTCGCAATCAGCCCCAGCATTTT. Its protein product is CASTGGRGRNQPQHF. The chain has TRBV19 and TRBJ1-5; TRBD1 might be the D (6 bases). V dropped 7 bases and J dropped 2 bases, with 15 bases sitting between them. Germline V gene sequence: CDR1 LNHDA, CDR2 SQIVND (reference sequence). The CDR3 spans 15 residues.

Only a few counts were recorded for this clone. V and J are TRBV9 and TRBJ2-7, with TRBD2 matching over 9 bases. The CDR3 is 14 residues long. Trimming took 2 bases from V and 6 from J; bases not matched to a gene: 6. Germline CDR1 SGDLS, CDR2 YYNGEE. In DNA form, the CDR3 reads TGTGCCAGCAGCGTCGGGACTAGCTGGCTCGAGCAGTACTTC. Protein: CASSVGTSWLEQYF.

V is TRBV6-1 and J is TRBJ1-6, with a possible D match to TRBD1 (5 bases). The CDR3 consists of 14 residues. V shed 8 bases and J shed 6 bases, with 14 bases lying between them. Germline CDR1 MNHNS, CDR2 SASEGT. CDR3: CASGGGDSNSPLHF. DNA of the CDR3: TGTGCCAGCGGCGGGGGGGACTCTAATTCACCCCTCCACTTT.

This clone was seen a single time. This sequence joins TRBV6-4 and TRBJ2-1, with 9 bases lining up with TRBD2. The CDR3 runs 16 residues. V dropped 4 bases and J dropped 1; count of bases not matched to a gene: 5. Germline V gives CDR1 MRHNA, CDR2 SNTAGT. CDR3 in amino acids: CASSVSGSSSYNEQFF. In nucleotides, the CDR3 is TGTGCCAGCAGTGTTAGCGGGAGCTCATCCTACAATGAGCAGTTCTTC.